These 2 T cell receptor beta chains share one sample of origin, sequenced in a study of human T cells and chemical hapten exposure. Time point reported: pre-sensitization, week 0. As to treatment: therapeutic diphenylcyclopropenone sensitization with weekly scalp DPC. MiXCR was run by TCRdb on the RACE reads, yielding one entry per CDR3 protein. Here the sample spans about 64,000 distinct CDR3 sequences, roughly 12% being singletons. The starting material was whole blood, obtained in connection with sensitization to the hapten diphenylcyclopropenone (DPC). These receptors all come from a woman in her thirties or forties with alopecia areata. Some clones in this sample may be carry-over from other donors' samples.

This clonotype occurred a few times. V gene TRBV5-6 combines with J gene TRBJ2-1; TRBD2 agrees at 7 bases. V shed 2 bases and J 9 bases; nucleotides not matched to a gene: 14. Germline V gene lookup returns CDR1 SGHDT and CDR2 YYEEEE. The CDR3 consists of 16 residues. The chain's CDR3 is CASSLRIIAGVSEQFF. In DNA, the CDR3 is TGTGCCAGCAGCTTAAGAATCATCGCGGGGGTGAGTGAGCAGTTCTTC.

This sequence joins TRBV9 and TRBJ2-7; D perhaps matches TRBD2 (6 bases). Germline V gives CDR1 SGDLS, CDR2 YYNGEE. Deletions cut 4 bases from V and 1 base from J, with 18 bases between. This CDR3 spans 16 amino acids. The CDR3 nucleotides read TGTGCCAGCAGCCCTCGACTGGCGGGATGGTCCTACGAGCAGTACTTC. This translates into CASSPRLAGWSYEQYF.